This T cell receptor (beta chain) was retrieved from a study of regulatory T cells in long-lasting Graves disease. The wider study: Graves' patients (newly diagnosed) had been on antithyroid drugs under 3 months.

TCR beta libraries were built with iRepertoire HTBI primers and Arm-PCR of CDR3 regions. TCRdb called the multiplex PCR reads again in MiXCR, with one record for every CDR3 protein. The sample includes hundreds of thousands of distinct CDR3 sequences, less than 20% of them seen just once. This clonotype was observed many times. The time point here: newly diagnosed GD, antithyroid drugs for less than 3 months. Researchers made the TCR library from RNA that was extracted from PBMCs. These sequences were also reported in another study, on T cells in Graves' hyperthyroidism and ophthalmopathy. According to that study: Over 18 months, lack of ophthalmopathy progression marked Graves' hyperthyroidism as stable.

Sequenced here: peripheral blood mononuclear cells (PBMCs), sampled at new diagnosis, from a patient treated with antithyroid drugs. The sequence derives from a woman aged 25 to 39 with Graves disease.

This CDR3 reads CASSDQVGGYTF. The DNA of the CDR3 is TGTGCCAGCAGTGACCAGGTCGGCGGCTACACCTTC. The V gene is TRBV6-1, the J gene TRBJ1-2; no definite D call. The CDR3 runs to 12 residues. Germline V gene sequence: CDR1 MNHNS, CDR2 SASEGT. The ends were cut back, 3 bases at V and 8 bases at J, with 10 bases in the middle.